This entry lists 28 T cell receptor beta chains sequenced from one sample in a study of response to subunit inactivated influenza vaccine. TCRdb independently ran MiXCR on the RT-PCR reads; one entry per CDR3 protein. The sample includes about 570,000 distinct CDR3 sequences, 11% seen only once; the top ten take around 10%. This same sample was also taken into another study, of T cells expressing NK-cell markers. This second study notes: Beta-chain TCR cDNA was generated via 5'RACE template switching with UMIs.

The sample here was PBMCs from blood, taken on the day of vaccination. The source of these receptors is a man aged 45 to 65 who received an inactivated influenza vaccine.

There are a few counts of this clonotype. J is TRBJ2-1 and V is TRBV28; D not certain. The CDR3 sequence is 14 residues long. With 5 bases removed from V and 1 base from J, the gap between germline ends came to 9 bases. The germline CDR1 and CDR2 sequences are MDHEN and SYDVKM. CDR3 in amino acids: CASSAHPSYNEQFF. The CDR3 nucleotides are TGTGCCAGCAGTGCACATCCGTCCTACAATGAGCAGTTCTTC.

This clonotype was observed a handful of times. This chain uses TRBV6-5 with TRBJ2-1; D might be TRBD1 (5 bases). The V gene's germline CDR1 is MNHEY and CDR2 SVGAGI. The CDR3 has 13 residues. Trimming took 0 bases from V and 7 from J, leaving 7 bases between them. DNA of the CDR3: TGTGCCAGCAGTTACTCGGGGCAAAATGAGCAGTTCTTC. Protein product: CASSYSGQNEQFF.

The chain links TRBV4-3 to TRBJ2-1; TRBD2 matches at 11 bases. The J segment lost 4 bases and the V segment lost 4 bases, leaving 3 bases of the junction unmatched. Germline CDR1 reads LGHNA; CDR2 reads YSLEER. CDR3 length: 15 residues. In DNA form, the CDR3 reads TGCGCCAGCAGCCTGACTAGCGGGGAATACAATGAGCAGTTCTTC. This encodes CASSLTSGEYNEQFF.

This clonotype was seen ten or more times. The gene calls are TRBV3-1 and TRBJ2-7; D not resolved. There are 14 residues in the CDR3. The V and J ends lost 0 bases and 2 bases respectively, with 8 bases between them. CDR1 and CDR2 (germline): LGHDT, YNNKEL (reference sequence). CDR3 residues: CASSQDWSTYEQYF. CDR3 nucleotides: TGTGCCAGCAGCCAAGATTGGTCGACCTACGAGCAGTACTTC.

This clonotype was seen more than once but under ten times. The chain combines TRBV7-9 with TRBJ2-2, with D possibly being TRBD2 (5 bases). The germline V gene has CDR1 SEHNR and CDR2 FQNEAQ (reference sequence). The CDR3 contains 14 residues. The germline V and J ends were trimmed by 5 bases and 4 bases, with 11 bases remaining between them. CDR3 in DNA: TGTGCCAGCAGCCCTGGTCGGGGCACCGGGGAGCTGTTTTTT. Translation gives CASSPGRGTGELFF.

CDR3 protein: CASSKAAAGYEQYF. The CDR3 DNA reads TGTGCCAGTAGTAAGGCGGCAGCCGGCTACGAGCAGTACTTC. The rearrangement joins TRBV19 to TRBJ2-7, with D uncertain. V dropped 4 bases and J dropped 3 bases, with 13 bases sitting between them. The germline V gene has CDR1 LNHDA and CDR2 SQIVND (reference sequence). This CDR3 region has 14 residues.

This clonotype came up a few times. The rearrangement joins TRBV5-1 to TRBJ2-3, with 7 bases identical to TRBD1. The CDR3 is 13 residues long. J gave up 8 bases and V 4 bases, and 7 bases lay outside the gene matches. Germline CDR1 and CDR2: SGHRS and YFSETQ. CDR3 sequence reads: CASSEGQTGTQYF. CDR3 nucleotides: TGCGCCAGCAGCGAGGGACAGACGGGTACGCAGTATTTT.

The table lists this clonotype with many counts. The DNA for the CDR3 is TGTGCCAGCAGCCAAGGGAGCGGGGCGAACACCGGGGAGCTGTTTTTT. This gives the protein CASSQGSGANTGELFF. V gene TRBV3-1 combines with J gene TRBJ2-2; TRBD2 matches at 7 bases. CDR3 size: 16 residues. The germline CDR1 and CDR2 sequences are LGHDT and YNNKEL (reference sequence). J was trimmed by 0 bases and V by 1 base; bases with no gene match: 2.

J is TRBJ2-7 and V is TRBV5-1; TRBD1 is a possible D gene (6 bases). Trimming stripped 0 bases from V and 0 bases from J, with 16 bases between. CDR3 size: 17 residues. Germline values: CDR1 SGHRS, CDR2 YFSETQ. The CDR3 bases are TGCGCCAGCAGCTTGGCCGTTGGACAGCTATTCTCCTACGAGCAGTACTTC. The encoded protein is CASSLAVGQLFSYEQYF.

This clonotype was found a few times. The rearrangement links TRBV29-1 to TRBJ1-1; 8 bases are shared with TRBD1. After removal of 5 bases from V and 1 base from J, the junction contained 3 bases not matched to a gene. The germline V gene encodes CDR1 SQVTM and CDR2 ANQGSEA. CDR3 length equals 13 residues. This chain's CDR3 is CSVKGTGNTEAFF. The CDR3 DNA sequence: TGCAGCGTTAAAGGGACAGGGAACACTGAAGCTTTCTTT.

V and J are TRBV28 and TRBJ2-1; D is unresolved. Germline V gives CDR1 MDHEN, CDR2 SYDVKM. The length of the CDR3 is 16 residues. Trimming shortened V by 3 bases and J by 8 bases, and 20 bases separated the two germline ends. The CDR3 protein is CASSFLWSGLEDEQFF. CDR3 coding DNA: TGTGCCAGCAGTTTCCTGTGGTCCGGCCTCGAGGATGAGCAGTTCTTC.

This clonotype has at least ten counts. This chain joins TRBV4-3 and TRBJ2-7, with 12 bases that match TRBD2. The J segment lost 2 bases and the V segment lost 2 bases, leaving 1 base of the junction unmatched. This CDR3 comprises 15 residues. Per the germline V gene, CDR1 is LGHNA and CDR2 is YSLEER. CDR3 protein: CASSQTSGRPYEQYF. CDR3 coding DNA: TGCGCCAGCAGCCAAACTAGCGGGAGGCCCTACGAGCAGTACTTC.

This clonotype has a handful of counts. J is TRBJ1-1 and V is TRBV6-1, with a possible D match to TRBD1 (5 bases). V lost 6 bases, J lost 0 bases, and 11 bases lay in between. CDR3 length: 14 amino acids. Germline V lookup: CDR1 MNHNS, CDR2 SASEGT. The chain's CDR3 is CASRTTVMNTEAFF. The CDR3 nucleotides read TGTGCCAGCAGGACGACAGTTATGAACACTGAAGCTTTCTTT.

This clonotype was seen a few times. The chain employs TRBV12-5 and TRBJ1-1, with 8 nucleotides matching TRBD1. This CDR3 comprises 15 residues. CDR1 LGHNT and CDR2 FRNRAP come from the germline V gene. Unmatched junction bases numbered 14, after V lost 4 bases and J lost 10 bases. In DNA form, the CDR3 reads TGTGCTAGTGGTTCTGTGTGGACAGGGTCTTCCTCAGCTTTCTTT. Protein product: CASGSVWTGSSSAFF. The whole variable domain, filled in from reference TRBV12-5 and TRBJ1-1, reads DARVTQTPRHKVTEMGQEVTMRCQPILGHNTVFWYRQTMMQGLELLAYFRNRAPLDDSGMPKDRFSAEMPDATLATLKIQPSEPRDSAVYFCASGSVWTGSSSAFFGQGTRLTVV.

The V call is TRBV9, the J call TRBJ2-3, with D perhaps matching TRBD2 (5 bases). CDR1 and CDR2 (germline): SGDLS, YYNGEE. Trimming took off 4 bases at V and 1 base at J, with 16 bases between the two ends. The CDR3 covers 16 residues. CDR3 bases: TGTGCCAGCAGCCCCGAGGGCAGGTGGGGCACAGATACGCAGTATTTT. Protein: CASSPEGRWGTDTQYF. The full variable domain, rest sourced from reference TRBV9 and TRBJ2-3, is DSGVTQTPKHLITATGQRVTLRCSPRSGDLSVYWYQQSLDQGLQFLIQYYNGEERAKGNILERFSAQQFPDLHSELNLSSLELGDSALYFCASSPEGRWGTDTQYFGPGTRLTVL.

This clonotype was observed a handful of times. The chain is built from TRBV10-3 and TRBJ1-1, with 9 nucleotides matching TRBD1. Trimming cost V 5 bases and J 1 base; bases outside gene matches: 5. The CDR3 contains 15 residues. In germline, CDR1 is ENHRY, CDR2 SYGVKD. Here the CDR3 DNA reads TGTGCCATCAGTACCCCGGGACAGGGGAACACTGAAGCTTTCTTT. Translation gives CAISTPGQGNTEAFF.

The genes are TRBV5-6 and TRBJ1-1; the match to TRBD1 covers 7 bases. The CDR3 is made up of 16 amino acids. Per the germline V gene, CDR1 is SGHDT and CDR2 is YYEEEE. The trim removed 0 bases at V and 3 bases at J, leaving 8 bases unmatched. CDR3 DNA: TGTGCCAGCAGCTTGGATACCACAGGGGCGGACACTGAAGCTTTCTTT. Translating it yields CASSLDTTGADTEAFF. The full variable domain, rest sourced from reference TRBV5-6 and TRBJ1-1, is DAGVTQSPTHLIKTRGQQVTLRCSPKSGHDTVSWYQQALGQGPQFIFQYYEEEERQRGNFPDRFSGHQFPNYSSELNVNALLLGDSALYLCASSLDTTGADTEAFFGQGTRLTVV.

This CDR3 is CAISGGLSGNTDTQYF. In DNA form, the CDR3 reads TGTGCCATCAGTGGGGGGCTTTCGGGCAACACAGATACGCAGTATTTT. The chain employs TRBV10-3 and TRBJ2-3; possibly TRBD1 for D (6 bases). Germline CDR1 is ENHRY and CDR2 is SYGVKD. The CDR3 sequence is 16 residues long. V was trimmed by 4 bases and J by 2 bases, leaving 16 bases between them.

This clonotype was seen a handful of times. The CDR3 protein is CSARIRGRAGTQYF. DNA of the CDR3: TGCAGTGCTAGAATCCGTGGCAGAGCGGGGACCCAGTACTTC. The rearrangement uses TRBV20-1 and TRBJ2-5, with a possible D match to TRBD2 (6 bases). Germline V CDR1 and CDR2: DFQATT, SNEGSKA (reference sequence). The V gene lost 2 bases and the J gene lost 7 bases, with 17 bases spanning the gap. CDR3 size: 14 residues.

CDR3 coding DNA: TGTGCCAGCAGTGAATTGGAGGGCAGCACAGATACGCAGTATTTT. This sequence encodes CASSELEGSTDTQYF. This rearrangement joins TRBV2 to TRBJ2-3; D possibly corresponds to TRBD2 (6 bases). The CDR3 runs 15 residues. Per germline, CDR1 SNHLY and CDR2 FYNNEI. Trimming removed 2 bases at V and 0 bases at J, with 9 bases between.

The genes are TRBV4-2 and TRBJ2-3; TRBD1 is a possible D gene (5 bases). The CDR3 spans 16 residues. Deletions cut 4 bases from V and 2 bases from J, with 16 bases between. Germline V gene sequence: CDR1 LGHNA, CDR2 YNFKEQ. The CDR3 here is CASSPQGALSTDTQYF. The CDR3 DNA reads as TGTGCCAGCAGCCCCCAAGGGGCTCTATCCACAGATACGCAGTATTTT.

This clonotype was recorded a few times. V gene TRBV5-1 combines with J gene TRBJ2-1; no clear D gene. Per germline, CDR1 SGHRS and CDR2 YFSETQ. This CDR3 is built from 14 residues. Trimming left V 3 bases short and J 9 bases short, with 16 bases between. The CDR3, as DNA: TGCGCCAGCAGCTCTTCTCCTCCAGCCGGTGAGCAGTTCTTC. Translation: CASSSSPPAGEQFF.

The table lists this clonotype with many counts. This chain links TRBV7-2 with TRBJ2-4, with 7 positions matching TRBD2. The ends lost 3 bases at V and 7 bases at J; junction bases unmatched: 12. From germline, CDR1 is SGHTA and CDR2 FQGNSA. The CDR3 loop spans 16 amino acids. CDR3 bases: TGTGCCAGCAGCTTTGTGGCGGGAGCGGCGGGTAACATTCAGTACTTC. Translating gives CASSFVAGAAGNIQYF.

The CDR3 DNA reads as TGTGCCAGCAGTTTAAAGTTTGGGATAAGCGGGAGGGCCCGCACCGGGGAGCTGTTTTTT. It yields the protein CASSLKFGISGRARTGELFF. The chain links TRBV12-3 or TRBV12-4 to TRBJ2-2; 10 bases are a match to TRBD2. V lost 2 bases and J lost 4; bases outside the gene matches: 16. The CDR3 consists of 20 residues.

This clonotype has a handful of counts. This chain uses TRBV30 with TRBJ1-5; 8 bases line up with TRBD1. Germline V lookup: CDR1 GTSNPN, CDR2 SVGIG (reference sequence). This CDR3 is built from 14 residues. Trimming removed 0 bases from V and 6 bases from J; junction bases left unmatched: 4. The CDR3 reads CAWSVSGGGQPQHF. The CDR3 nucleotides are TGTGCCTGGAGTGTGTCAGGGGGCGGTCAGCCCCAGCATTTT. Filled out from reference TRBV30 and TRBJ1-5, the complete variable domain reads SQTIHQWPATLVQPVGSPLSLECTVEGTSNPNLYWYRQAAGRGLQLLFYSVGIGQISSEVPQNLSASRPQDRQFILSSKKLLLSDSGFYLCAWSVSGGGQPQHFGDGTRLSIL.

This clonotype was seen a few times. The genes are TRBV7-2 and TRBJ2-7; D tentatively fits TRBD1 or TRBD2 (5 bases each). V lost 5 bases, J lost 2 bases, and 16 bases lay in between. From germline, CDR1 is SGHTA and CDR2 FQGNSA. CDR3 length: 15 amino acids. Here the CDR3 reads CASSPGRQSPYEQYF. The CDR3 bases are TGTGCCAGCAGCCCGGGACGCCAGTCCCCCTACGAGCAGTACTTC.

This clonotype was detected a few times. The rearrangement joins TRBV20-1 to TRBJ2-7; D is unclear. Germline CDR1 is DFQATT and CDR2 is SNEGSKA (reference sequence). The CDR3 spans 12 residues. V was cut by 3 bases and J by 1 base, with 7 bases left in between. CDR3 nucleotide sequence: TGCAGTGCTAGTCGTTCTTCCTACGAGCAGTACTTC. Residues: CSASRSSYEQYF.

This clonotype has more than one count but fewer than ten. This chain links TRBV6-1 with TRBJ2-2, with TRBD2 as a possible D gene (6 bases). Germline-derived CDR1 and CDR2 are MNHNS and SASEGT. V shed 6 bases and J shed 7 bases, with 12 bases lying between them. The CDR3 is 13 amino acids. CDR3 sequence: CASRGGNGGELFF. The CDR3 bases are TGTGCCAGCAGAGGCGGGAACGGCGGGGAGCTGTTTTTT.